The 9 T cell receptor beta chains given below trace back to one sample, sequenced in a study of early T cells in non-severe SARS-CoV-2 infection. TCRdb reprocessed the 5' RACE reads with MiXCR, giving one entry per CDR3 protein. Among 25,000 to 35,000 distinct CDR3 sequences listed, roughly 5.7% were seen once. Input material: whole blood. The source of these receptors is an adult who was a healthcare worker with PCR-confirmed SARS-CoV-2 infection or an uninfected control (not recorded which).

This clonotype occurred many times. J is TRBJ2-7 and V is TRBV27; the match to TRBD2 covers 10 bases. Germline CDR1 reads MNHEY; CDR2 reads SMNVEV (reference sequence). The V gene end was trimmed by 4 bases and the J gene end by 3 bases; junction bases not matched to a gene: 6. The CDR3 extends over 15 amino acids. CDR3 bases: TGTGCCAGCAGTTCTAACCGGACTAGCGGCTACGAGCAGTACTTC. It is translated as CASSSNRTSGYEQYF.

This clonotype was recorded many times. The CDR3 DNA reads as TGCGCCAGCAGCCAAGAATGGACTGCTGGAAACACCATATATTTT. Encoded protein: CASSQEWTAGNTIYF. The rearrangement uses TRBV4-3 and TRBJ1-3; D is unresolved. This CDR3 has 15 amino acids. The germline gives CDR1 LGHNA, CDR2 YSLEER. Trimming removed 0 bases from V and 2 bases from J, with 8 bases in between.

For this clonotype: Just one base apart from a much larger clone, this may be a read error. The V and J genes are TRBV20-1 and TRBJ2-1; 7 nucleotides agree with TRBD2. V lost 5 bases and J lost 7; bases outside the gene matches: 8. CDR3 size: 13 residues. Germline V gene lookup returns CDR1 DFQATT and CDR2 SNEGSKA (reference sequence). The CDR3 DNA follows: TGCAGTGCTCCGGCCGGGACTACGAATGAGCAGTTCTTC. Translated, it gives CSAPAGTTNEQFF.

This clonotype was found many times. V and J are TRBV20-1 and TRBJ2-5, with D unresolved. The CDR3 runs to 14 residues. V gave up 1 base and J gave up 2 bases, with 11 bases separating them. The germline gives CDR1 DFQATT, CDR2 SNEGSKA (reference sequence). The CDR3 region has the DNA TGCAGTGCTAGAGTGGCGGCGGCTCAAGAGACCCAGTACTTC. It translates to CSARVAAAQETQYF.

This clonotype was picked up a small number of times. The V call is TRBV2, the J call TRBJ2-7; possible D gene TRBD1, 6 bases. The CDR3 extends over 15 amino acids. The germline CDR1 and CDR2 sequences are SNHLY and FYNNEI. The V end lost 6 bases, the J end lost 0 bases, and 15 bases lay between the germline ends. The CDR3 protein is CASSEQGPSSYEQYF. The CDR3 nucleotides read TGTGCCAGCAGCGAACAGGGTCCCAGCTCCTACGAGCAGTACTTC.

This clonotype was detected a few times. This chain connects TRBV14 to TRBJ2-5; D is unresolved. Germline loops: CDR1 SGHDN, CDR2 FVKESK. The CDR3 sequence is 13 residues long. Trimming took off 1 base at V and 5 bases at J, with 8 bases between the two ends. For the CDR3, the DNA is TGTGCCAGCAGCCAAGGGCTAGGGGAGACCCAGTACTTC. As protein: CASSQGLGETQYF.

By sample fraction, this clonotype is medium-sized. The chain couples TRBV29-1 to TRBJ1-3, with 10 bases lining up with TRBD1. The V gene end was trimmed by 6 bases and the J gene end by 4 bases; junction bases not matched to a gene: 3. Looked up from germline, CDR1 is SQVTM and CDR2 is ANQGSEA. The CDR3 is 13 amino acids. The CDR3 sequence is CSVGTGVGNTIYF. The CDR3 DNA sequence: TGCAGCGTCGGGACAGGGGTCGGAAACACCATATATTTT.

The sample holds a few counts of this clonotype. The chain combines TRBV7-2 with TRBJ2-7; 10 bases match TRBD1. Per germline, CDR1 SGHTA and CDR2 FQGNSA. The ends lost 3 bases at V and 2 bases at J; junction bases unmatched: 4. This CDR3 region has 15 residues. The CDR3, as DNA: TGTGCCAGCAGCTTTTCCGGGACAGGGGCCTACGAGCAGTACTTC. It specifies CASSFSGTGAYEQYF.

Only a few counts were recorded for this clonotype. This chain's CDR3 is CARSVGAYEQYF. DNA for the CDR3: TGTGCCAGATCCGTCGGAGCCTACGAGCAGTACTTC. V usage is TRBV6-2 or TRBV6-3 and J usage is TRBJ2-7; D not certain. Trimming left V 9 bases short and J 2 bases short, with 11 bases between. The CDR3 contains 12 residues. Germline V gives CDR1 MNHEY, CDR2 SVGEGT.